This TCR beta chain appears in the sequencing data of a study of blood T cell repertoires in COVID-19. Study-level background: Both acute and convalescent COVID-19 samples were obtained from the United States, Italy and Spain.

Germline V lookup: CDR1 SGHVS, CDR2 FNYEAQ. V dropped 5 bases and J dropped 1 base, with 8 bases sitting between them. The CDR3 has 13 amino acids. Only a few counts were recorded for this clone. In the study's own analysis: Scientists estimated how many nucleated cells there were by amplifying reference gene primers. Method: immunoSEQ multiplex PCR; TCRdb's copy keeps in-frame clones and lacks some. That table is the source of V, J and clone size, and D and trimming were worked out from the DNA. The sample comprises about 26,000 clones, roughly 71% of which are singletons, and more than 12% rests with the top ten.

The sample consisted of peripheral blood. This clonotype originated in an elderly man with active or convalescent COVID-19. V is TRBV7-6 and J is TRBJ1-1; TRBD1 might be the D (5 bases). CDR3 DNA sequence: TGTGCCAGCAGCCTCCAGGGGAACACTGAAGCTTTCTTT. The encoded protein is CASSLQGNTEAFF.